This TCR beta chain was identified in a study of vaccination and CD4 T cells after COVID-19. The wider study: Overlapping spike peptides from SARS-CoV-2, HCoV-NL63, HCoV-OC43 and HCoV-229E served to stimulate the cells.

Study-wide results and caveats: Convalescent patients showed a median roughly 85% of reactive clones that were seen only post-vaccination.

Treatment given: roughly 10-day PBMC culture with coronavirus spike peptide pools or control peptides (ViraFEST assay). The cultures had half their medium swapped for fresh IL-2 medium on days 3 and 7. The authors isolated CD4+ T cells by negative selection after about 10 days of culture. The Oncomine TCR Beta short-read assay sequenced DNA from cultured CD4+ T cells. Each CDR3 protein is one row after TCRdb ran MiXCR on the PCR reads. Among 17,000 or so distinct CDR3 sequences listed, around two fifths were seen once. This CDR3 comprises 14 residues. CDR1 and CDR2 (germline): MNHEY, SMNVEV (reference sequence). V shed 3 bases, J shed 7 bases, and the junction held 2 bases outside the gene matches. With respect to this clonotype: Its specificity is not known.

The receptor comes from a human donor who had recovered from COVID-19. The J gene is TRBJ1-6, the V gene TRBV27, with 8 positions matching TRBD1. Material: CD4+ T cells from blood, cultured in vitro, obtained before SARS-CoV-2 vaccination. DNA for the CDR3: TGTGCCAGCAGTTTCAGGGGGCTCAATTCACCCCTCCACTTT. It encodes CASSFRGLNSPLHF.